This TCR beta chain is from a study of cytomegalovirus exposure and HLA in healthy donors. Repertoires were generated with immunoSEQ multiplex PCR, while TCRdb's copy carries only in-frame clones and drops some. The sample has fewer than 250,000 clones; around nine tenths are singletons. The CDR3 sequence is 14 residues long. The V gene's germline CDR1 is MDHEN and CDR2 SYDVKM. V was trimmed by 4 bases and J by 2 bases, leaving 12 bases between them. The sequenced sample consisted of PBMCs. The rearrangement joins TRBV28 to TRBJ2-7, with D maybe TRBD2 (5 bases). The source is a young man in good health and CMV-seronegative. In nucleotides, the CDR3 is TGTGCCAGCAGTTCTGCCGGGGTTACCTACGAGCAGTACTTC. Protein: CASSSAGVTYEQYF. The full variable domain, rest sourced from reference TRBV28 and TRBJ2-7, is DVKVTQSSRYLVKRTGEKVFLECVQDMDHENMFWYRQDPGLGLRLIYFSYDVKMKEKGDIPEGYSVSREKKERFSLILESASTNQTSMYLCASSSAGVTYEQYFGPGTRLTVT.